Each of the 11 T cell receptor beta chains below was sequenced from the same sample in a study of blood T cell repertoires in COVID-19. TCRdb's table, derived via immunoSEQ multiplex PCR, lists solely in-frame clones and lacks some. Of around 59,000 clones in the sample, 78% were seen once. The source material was peripheral blood. All receptors derive from a man aged 80 or over with acute or convalescent COVID-19.

V and J are TRBV20-1 and TRBJ1-5, with D possibly matching TRBD1 (5 bases). Germline-derived CDR1 and CDR2 are DFQATT and SNEGSKA (reference sequence). This CDR3 has 16 amino acids. V was cut by 3 bases and J by 4 bases, with 19 bases left in between. This chain's CDR3 is CSASAEGRVLNQPQHF. The CDR3 nucleotides read TGCAGTGCTAGTGCGGAGGGGAGGGTTCTGAATCAGCCCCAGCATTTT.

The chain has TRBV14 and TRBJ2-7; D ambiguous. This CDR3 comprises 14 residues. CDR1 and CDR2 (germline): SGHDN, FVKESK. Trimming took 5 bases from V and 2 from J, leaving 13 bases between them. The CDR3 sequence is CASSSLSIAYEQYF. Here the CDR3 DNA reads TGTGCCAGCAGCTCCCTAAGCATTGCCTACGAGCAGTACTTC.

The V gene is TRBV6-2 or TRBV6-3, the J gene TRBJ1-5; TRBD1 might be the D (5 bases). V lost 2 bases and J 2 bases, leaving 16 bases between the germline ends. The V gene's germline CDR1 is MNHEY and CDR2 SVGEGT. CDR3 length: 17 residues. Here the CDR3 reads CASSYRREGLGNQPQHF. Here the CDR3 DNA reads TGTGCCAGCAGTTACCGCAGGGAGGGACTGGGCAATCAGCCCCAGCATTTT.

This chain uses TRBV5-1 with TRBJ2-2; TRBD1 agrees at 9 bases. The CDR3 runs to 17 residues. The germline V gene has CDR1 SGHRS and CDR2 YFSETQ. V was clipped by 1 base and J by 3 bases; unmatched bases: 7. Here the CDR3 reads CASSLRTGGIYTGELFF. The CDR3 DNA sequence: TGCGCCAGCAGCTTGCGAACAGGGGGCATATACACCGGGGAGCTGTTTTTT.

The chain uses TRBV30 and TRBJ2-1, with TRBD1 matching over 8 bases. From germline, CDR1 is GTSNPN and CDR2 SVGIG (reference sequence). The CDR3 is 15 residues long. V dropped 2 bases and J dropped 4; count of bases not matched to a gene: 7. The DNA of the CDR3 is TGTGCCTGGAGTCCCCTGGACAGGGTGTACAATGAGCAGTTCTTC. This sequence encodes CAWSPLDRVYNEQFF.

The CDR3 sequence is CAIEPDSRAEAFF. The CDR3 DNA sequence: TGTGCCATCGAGCCTGATAGCAGGGCTGAAGCTTTCTTT. V and J are TRBV10-3 and TRBJ1-1; a possible D gene is TRBD1 (5 bases). Germline CDR1 reads ENHRY; CDR2 reads SYGVKD. V gave up 8 bases and J gave up 6 bases, with 16 bases separating them. The CDR3 has 13 amino acids.

Only one count was recorded for this clone. V gene TRBV5-1 combines with J gene TRBJ1-2; D is possibly TRBD1 (5 bases). Germline CDR1 and CDR2: SGHRS and YFSETQ. V lost 0 bases and J 4 bases, leaving 10 bases between the germline ends. The CDR3 is made up of 14 amino acids. As DNA, the CDR3 is TGCGCCAGCAGCTTGGAACAGGTCCGCTATGGCTACACCTTC. It yields the protein CASSLEQVRYGYTF.

CDR3 region: CSVEIYRGQGYTF. Here the CDR3 DNA reads TGCAGCGTGGAGATCTACAGGGGTCAAGGCTACACCTTC. The chain carries TRBV29-1 and TRBJ1-2; 7 bases agree with TRBD1. The CDR3 sequence is 13 residues long. Germline-derived CDR1 and CDR2 are SQVTM and ANQGSEA. The J segment lost 8 bases and the V segment lost 6 bases, leaving 12 bases of the junction unmatched.

The chain couples TRBV13 to TRBJ2-1, with TRBD1 identical over 8 bases. Germline V gives CDR1 PRHDT, CDR2 FYEKMQ (reference sequence). After removal of 6 bases from V and 2 bases from J, the junction contained 6 bases not matched to a gene. This CDR3 contains 15 residues. The CDR3 loop reads CASSLRTGTYNEQFF. CDR3 nucleotide sequence: TGTGCCAGCAGTCTTAGGACAGGGACCTACAATGAGCAGTTCTTC.

The rearrangement uses TRBV5-1 and TRBJ1-1; tentative D call: TRBD1 (5 bases). V lost 0 bases and J 7 bases, leaving 10 bases between the germline ends. CDR1 is SGHRS and CDR2 is YFSETQ in the germline V gene. The CDR3 extends over 13 amino acids. The CDR3 coding sequence is TGCGCCAGCAGCTTGGATGACAGCCGTGAAGCTTTCTTT. Amino acid sequence: CASSLDDSREAFF.

This clone has only a few counts. This chain joins TRBV2 and TRBJ1-5, with 8 positions matching TRBD1. CDR1 is SNHLY and CDR2 is FYNNEI in the germline V gene. The CDR3 length is 16 residues. With 1 base clipped from V and 2 bases from J, the junction kept 4 bases outside the gene matches. The CDR3 loop reads CASSEEGTGGNQPQHF. The CDR3 DNA sequence: TGTGCCAGCAGTGAAGAGGGGACAGGTGGCAATCAGCCCCAGCATTTT.